This is a list of T cell receptor beta chains from one sample in a study of CD4 T cells in relation to SARS-CoV-2 and coronaviruses. Their antigens are not known. Here immunoSEQ multiplex PCR was the method, and the copy in TCRdb shows in-frame clones only, minus some. The repertoire consists of 14,000 or so clones, with roughly three quarters occurring once and the leading ten covering roughly a sixth. The sequenced sample consisted of CD4+ T cells from PBMCs, cultured in vitro. All receptors come from a human donor in good health. Both conserved end residues are part of each CDR3. D genes are given only for firm matches. The size entry is marked missing in some rows and otherwise reads once, few, many or a size class.

j_call	d_call	clone_size	v_call	cdr3_aa	cdr3_nt
TRBJ2-3	TRBD2	-	TRBV30	CAWSPGLAGVDTQYF	TGTGCCTGGAGTCCGGGACTAGCGGGAGTTGATACGCAGTATTTT
TRBJ1-6	TRBD1	-	TRBV2	CARRDRNSPLHF	TGTGCCAGACGGGACAGGAATTCACCCCTCCACTTT
TRBJ1-1	-	-	TRBV14	CASSQARRFTEAFF	TGTGCCAGCAGCCAAGCTCGGAGGTTCACTGAAGCTTTCTTT
TRBJ1-2	-	-	TRBV25-1	CASTPGVGYTF	TGTGCCAGCACCCCAGGGGTTGGCTACACCTTC
TRBJ2-1	TRBD2	-	TRBV3-1/TRBV3-2	CASSQVGGLAGINRLNEQFF	TGTGCCAGCAGCCAAGTAGGGGGACTAGCGGGAATAAACCGTTTGAATGAGCAGTTCTTC
TRBJ1-1	TRBD1	few	TRBV2	CASSLKPSGTGATEAFF	TGTGCCAGCAGTCTTAAACCGTCCGGGACAGGGGCGACTGAAGCTTTCTTT
TRBJ2-7	-	-	TRBV3-1/TRBV3-2	CASSLRSGTEYF	TGTGCCAGCAGCCTGAGAAGCGGTACGGAGTACTTC
TRBJ2-5	-	-	TRBV15	CATSRYRLETQYF	TGTGCCACCAGCAGATACAGGTTAGAGACCCAGTACTTC
TRBJ2-2	-	-	TRBV19	CASSKLWSSTGELFF	TGTGCCAGTAGTAAACTATGGTCCTCCACCGGGGAGCTGTTTTTT
TRBJ2-3	TRBD2	-	TRBV9	CASTPTSGSGNTQYF	TGTGCCAGCACCCCGACTAGCGGGAGTGGAAATACGCAGTATTTT
TRBJ2-6	-	-	TRBV3-1/TRBV3-2	CASSQVPSGANVLTF	TGTGCCAGCAGCCAAGTACCCAGCGGGGCCAACGTCCTGACTTTC
TRBJ1-4	TRBD1	-	TRBV7-6	CASSLVGSGTGGEKLFF	TGTGCCAGCAGCTTAGTCGGGTCCGGGACAGGGGGTGAAAAACTGTTTTTT
TRBJ2-1	-	-	TRBV4-1	CASSQVPGLSEQFF	TGCGCCAGCAGCCAAGTCCCGGGCCTCAGTGAGCAGTTCTTC
TRBJ1-1	-	-	TRBV5-4	CASRGEGRFEAFF	TGTGCCAGCAGGGGAGAGGGGCGGTTTGAAGCTTTCTTT
TRBJ2-7	-	-	TRBV6-1	CASSESGYEQYF	TGTGCCAGCAGTGAAAGTGGGTACGAGCAGTACTTC